The present T cell receptor (beta chain) was sequenced within a study of human T cells and chemical hapten exposure (TCRdb year 2021). About the study as a whole: For sensitization, 2% DPC in acetone was applied to an approximately 2 cm by approximately 2 cm area of upper inner arm skin. Patient blood was sampled pre-sensitization (week 0) and at 2, 6 and about 24 weeks after DPC sensitization. Around 30 alopecia patients provided blood for TCR sequencing at one to four time points (pre-sensitization, 2, 6 and 24 weeks). Libraries were pooled for sequencing, and variation in per-sample TCR yields was attributed mainly to small differences in library volumes within the pool. Most of the patients in the cohort were female, and the cohort covered alopecia areata with under or over 50% scalp involvement, alopecia totalis and alopecia universalis. This study followed changes in the peripheral blood TCR repertoire in vivo during primary and secondary sensitization of alopecia patients to the hapten diphenylcyclopropenone (DPC). Weekly therapeutic DPC doses were additionally applied to the scalp of patients throughout the roughly 25-week study period. Patch testing was done on the upper back using Finn chambers containing 0.01% DPC, and results were scored after 6 days according to International Contact Dermatitis Research Group standards.

General conclusions and limits of the study: Alopecia, a presumed autoimmune disease, was present in all patients, so the immune response of the patients might differ from that of healthy individuals. Expanded TCRs formed significantly more large CDR3 similarity clusters than pre-sensitization or healthy control sets, consistent with antigen-driven responses. The number of PT1 expanded TCRs positively correlated with patch test score, significant at thresholds 8, 16 and 32 but not 4. DPC sensitization did not change how many TCRs were above 1 in 1000 frequency, and no evidence was found of alterations in global repertoire structure. Repeated subsampling changed both the strength of the expansion versus patch-test correlation and the threshold at which the correlation became significant.

The CDR3 goes from the cysteine to the phenylalanine over 14 residues. Of the read, only the CDR3 DNA is kept; its 42 bases are in frame from base 1. From the germline V gene, CDR1 is KGHSH and CDR2 is LQKENI. V is trimmed back by 5 bases and J by 6 bases, and the junction contains 3 bases that no gene match accounts for. The time point label here, explained by the study, means: pre-sensitization, week 0. The treatment or condition label, as the study defines it: therapeutic diphenylcyclopropenone sensitization with weekly scalp DPC. Blood at each patch-test visit was drawn before the patch test was applied. Patients were eligible if aged 18 to 70, diagnosed with alopecia and judged suitable for DPC therapy, and pregnant patients were excluded. Total RNA was extracted from unfractionated whole blood that had been collected in Tempus Blood RNA tubes. This clonotype showed up just a few times. Which antigen it targets is not known. No base quality information exists; no much larger clone differs at one position.

Receptors were amplified or captured by RACE. These reads were obtained on a NextSeq 500. Library preparation attached unique molecular identifiers to individual cDNA molecules for quantitative, reproducible TCR counting. Each blood RNA sample was used to sequence both TCR alpha and TCR beta chains. For the original study's pipeline: Samples had a median of about 90,000 TCRs, with a range from about 23,224 to 750,000. V, J and CDR3 annotation of the TCR reads was carried out using the Decombinator software suite. For the PS versus PT1 abundance plots, all samples were subsampled to the same number of TCRs (28,000). Expanded TCRs were defined as absent before sensitization and observed at least eight times at the 2-week time point. TCRdb handled the public reads itself, with Q25 trimming in fastp and clone calling in MiXCR, and kept productive beta chains. Each CDR3 protein appears once, grouped with its most common genes and DNA. For this entry, the V and J calls and clone size follow TCRdb and not the study's own pipeline. For this sample there are around 330,000 distinct CDR3 sequences; roughly 6% appear just once. The ten largest make up approximately 8.2% of the sample.

The rearrangement joined TRBV18 to TRBJ1-6; 8 nucleotides in the junction match TRBD1. The input for sequencing was whole blood, taken in connection with sensitization to the hapten diphenylcyclopropenone (DPC). The sequence was obtained from a woman aged 18-29 years with alopecia areata. Some clones in this sample may be carry-over from other donors' samples. Here the CDR3 is given as CASSATGGNSPLHF. DNA sequence: TGTGCCAGCTCAGCTACAGGGGGTAATTCACCCCTCCACTTT.